Following are 14 T cell receptor beta chains from one sample sequenced in a study of blood T cell repertoires in COVID-19 (dated by TCRdb to 2020 to 2022). Libraries were prepared through the immunoSEQ multiplex PCR assay. Entries here come from immuneACCESS through TCRdb and include only in-frame sequences with V and J called. Some clones fail to appear in such tables; in the studies checked, an unresolved V gene covers under half of the shortfall, and the cause of the remainder is unknown. Recorded for this sample are 55,000 to 80,000 clones; approximately 91% of them occurred a single time. Around 1.5% of the sample lies in the top ten. The sample consisted of peripheral blood. These receptors all stem from a human donor in a cohort sampled during active COVID-19.

CDR3: CASSFDRGGMDTQYF. In DNA form, the CDR3 reads TGCGCCAGCAGCTTCGACAGGGGAGGAATGGATACGCAGTATTTT. The V and J genes are TRBV5-1 and TRBJ2-3, with 8 bases matching TRBD1. Trimming at V came to 2 bases and at J to 6 bases, leaving 8 bases not matched to a gene. Per germline, CDR1 SGHRS and CDR2 YFSETQ. The CDR3 has 15 amino acids.

The rearrangement links TRBV6-6 to TRBJ2-1, with D tentatively TRBD2 (6 bases). Germline-derived CDR1 and CDR2 are MNHNY and SVGAGI (reference sequence). The CDR3 is made up of 16 amino acids. Deletions cut 9 bases from V and 0 bases from J, with 18 bases between. CDR3 residues: CASEDASGRSYNEQFF. The CDR3 region has the DNA TGTGCCAGTGAAGATGCAAGCGGGCGCTCCTACAATGAGCAGTTCTTC.

This rearrangement joins TRBV12-3 or TRBV12-4 to TRBJ1-1; D not resolved. Trimming took off 6 bases at V and 4 bases at J, with 9 bases between the two ends. This CDR3 has 12 amino acids. The CDR3 region is CASSPLRTEAFF. CDR3 DNA: TGTGCCAGCAGCCCTCTCCGCACTGAAGCTTTCTTT.

The chain is built from TRBV18 and TRBJ2-7; 13 positions agree with TRBD2. The CDR3 spans 15 residues. Germline-derived CDR1 and CDR2 are KGHSH and LQKENI. With V trimmed by 4 bases and J by 5 bases, 5 bases remained unmatched. Written as DNA, the CDR3 is TGTGCCAGCTCACTTTTTGGACTAGCGGGAGACGAGCAGTACTTC. Its protein product is CASSLFGLAGDEQYF.

V and J are TRBV19 and TRBJ2-7; D is unresolved. This CDR3 is built from 15 residues. From germline, CDR1 is LNHDA and CDR2 SQIVND (reference sequence). The V and J ends lost 0 bases and 0 bases respectively, with 9 bases between them. CDR3 residues: CASSIDNTFSYEQYF. CDR3 DNA sequence: TGTGCCAGTAGTATAGACAACACGTTCTCCTACGAGCAGTACTTC.

The rearrangement uses TRBV27 and TRBJ2-4, with D maybe TRBD1 (6 bases). V lost 6 bases, J lost 6 bases, and 18 bases lay in between. The CDR3 loop spans 15 amino acids. Germline V gives CDR1 MNHEY, CDR2 SMNVEV (reference sequence). CDR3 coding DNA: TGTGCCAGCAGCGACGTACAGGGCGGTCGAAACATTCAGTACTTC. This gives the protein CASSDVQGGRNIQYF.

The J gene is TRBJ1-2, the V gene TRBV15, with 8 bases lining up with TRBD1. V was pared by 1 base and J by 4 bases, with 5 bases of the junction left unmatched. Germline lookup yields CDR1 LNHNV and CDR2 YYDKDF (reference sequence). The CDR3 has 15 residues. The CDR3 coding sequence is TGTGCCACCAGCAGAGCCCCGACAGGGGCCTATGGCTACACCTTC. It codes for CATSRAPTGAYGYTF.

This sequence joins TRBV6-2 or TRBV6-3 and TRBJ2-3, with 9 bases lining up with TRBD2. V lost 2 bases, J lost 4 bases, and 10 bases stayed unmatched. Germline CDR1 is MNHEY and CDR2 is SVGEGT. This CDR3 spans 17 amino acids. CDR3: CASSYEVGGRAADTQYF. In DNA form, the CDR3 reads TGTGCCAGCAGTTACGAGGTTGGCGGGAGGGCGGCAGATACGCAGTATTTT.

The J gene is TRBJ1-2, the V gene TRBV9; a possible D gene is TRBD1 (5 bases). Germline assignment: CDR1 SGDLS and CDR2 YYNGEE. V was clipped by 3 bases and J by 8 bases, with 14 bases between them. The CDR3 has 13 amino acids. The CDR3 nucleotides read TGTGCCAGCAGCGGAGACAGTGGGGAAGGCTACACCTTC. Residues: CASSGDSGEGYTF. Filled out from reference TRBV9 and TRBJ1-2, the complete variable domain reads DSGVTQTPKHLITATGQRVTLRCSPRSGDLSVYWYQQSLDQGLQFLIQYYNGEERAKGNILERFSAQQFPDLHSELNLSSLELGDSALYFCASSGDSGEGYTFGSGTRLTVV.

This chain joins TRBV29-1 and TRBJ2-2; maybe TRBD1 (5 bases). This CDR3 region has 15 residues. Germline V gives CDR1 SQVTM, CDR2 ANQGSEA. The V gene lost 8 bases and the J gene lost 1 base, with 17 bases spanning the gap. The CDR3 loop is CSIHRGAGNTGELFF. CDR3 bases: TGCAGCATCCACCGTGGGGCTGGGAACACCGGGGAGCTGTTTTTT.

This sequence joins TRBV12-5 and TRBJ2-3; D gene uncertain. The CDR3 spans 12 residues. Deletions cut 6 bases from V and 3 bases from J, with 7 bases between. Germline V gene lookup returns CDR1 LGHNT and CDR2 FRNRAP. The CDR3 loop is CASGHDTDTQYF. In DNA form, the CDR3 reads TGTGCTAGTGGACATGATACAGATACGCAGTATTTT.

The chain carries TRBV3-1 (or the pseudogene TRBV3-2) and TRBJ2-4; 10 bases are a match to TRBD2. CDR1 and CDR2 from the germline V gene are LGHDT and YNNKEL (reference sequence). After removal of 2 bases from V and 2 bases from J, the junction contained 15 bases not matched to a gene. CDR3 length: 20 amino acids. This CDR3 reads CASSQSPKQREGRTKNIQYF. CDR3 nucleotide sequence: TGTGCCAGCAGCCAAAGCCCGAAGCAGCGGGAGGGGAGGACCAAAAACATTCAGTACTTC.

This clone was seen a few times. The chain is built from TRBV5-1 and TRBJ2-2, with 7 nucleotides matching TRBD2. There are 16 residues in the CDR3. The V gene's germline CDR1 is SGHRS and CDR2 YFSETQ. After removal of 0 bases from V and 1 base from J, the junction contained 3 bases not matched to a gene. The CDR3 region is CASSLESGVNTGELFF. In nucleotides, the CDR3 is TGCGCCAGCAGCTTGGAAAGCGGGGTGAACACCGGGGAGCTGTTTTTT.

The chain uses TRBV27 and TRBJ2-1; perhaps TRBD2 as D (7 bases). The CDR3 runs 14 residues. The germline V gene has CDR1 MNHEY and CDR2 SMNVEV (reference sequence). Trimming took 10 bases from V and 4 from J, leaving 17 bases between them. CDR3 in DNA: TGTGCCACCCTTAGGGGGGGTCGGTACAATGAGCAGTTCTTC. The encoded protein is CATLRGGRYNEQFF.